A selection of T cell receptor beta chains follows, all from one sample in a study of control samples from healthy donors and cancer patients. Using immunoSEQ multiplex PCR, the repertoire was profiled, and TCRdb retains in-frame clones only, with some absent. The sample lists about 16,000 clones, roughly 89% occurring once. Sequenced sample: PBMCs. All receptors derive from a man between 60 and 75 years old with head and neck cancer. Both conserved end residues are part of each CDR3. The D gene is left open where the match is weak. Some rows have no size entry. The others give once, few or many, or a class for an expanded clone.

v_gene	j_gene	abundance	d_gene	CDR3nt	CDR3aa
TRBV27	TRBJ2-3	.	.	TGTGCCAGCAATTTCCTAAACGCGCGCGTAGATACGCAGTATTTT	CASNFLNARVDTQYF
TRBV5-6	TRBJ2-7	once	TRBD1	TGTGCCAGCAGCTTTGGACAGGGTCAATCCGAGCAGTACTTC	CASSFGQGQSEQYF
TRBV29-1	TRBJ2-3	.	TRBD2	TGCAGCGTTTCCGGGACTAGCGGGGCCCCCACAGATACGCAGTATTTT	CSVSGTSGAPTDTQYF
TRBV6-5	TRBJ1-2	.	.	TGTGCCAGCAGTTACATGGGTCATGGCTACACCTTC	CASSYMGHGYTF
TRBV10-1	TRBJ1-3	once	.	TGCGCCAGCAGTGACCCAACAGCTGGAAACACCATATATTTT	CASSDPTAGNTIYF
TRBV5-5	TRBJ2-2	.	.	TGTGCCAGCAGCTTAGGACAGTCCACCGGGGAGCTGTTTTTT	CASSLGQSTGELFF
TRBV27	TRBJ1-1	once	.	TGTGCCAGCAGCCGTCCGGGGAACACTGAAGCTTTCTTT	CASSRPGNTEAFF
TRBV5-1	TRBJ1-6	.	.	TGCGCCAGCAGCGAACAGGGAGTGGGGAGTTCACCCCTCCACTTT	CASSEQGVGSSPLHF
TRBV7-9	TRBJ2-2	.	TRBD1	TGTGCCAGCAGCTTATCCCGGGACAGGGTCTCTATCGGGGAGCTGTTTTTT	CASSLSRDRVSIGELFF
TRBV7-8	TRBJ1-1	once	.	TGTGCCAGCAGCTTAGAACAGACGAACACTGAAGCTTTCTTT	CASSLEQTNTEAFF
TRBV5-8	TRBJ2-5	.	.	TGTGCCAGCAGGCGTGGGTTTGGGGGCAGAGACCTAGGAGAGACCCAGTACTTC	CASRRGFGGRDLGETQYF
TRBV5-1	TRBJ2-6	.	.	TGCGCCAGCACCCCCCAGGTTAACTCTGGGGCCAACGTCCTGACTTTC	CASTPQVNSGANVLTF
TRBV7-9	TRBJ2-7	.	.	TGTGCCAGCAGACCTTCCGGGATATCCTACGAGCAGTACTTC	CASRPSGISYEQYF
TRBV27	TRBJ2-2	few	.	TGTGCCAGCAGTCTAGCGAACACCGGGGAGCTGTTTTTT	CASSLANTGELFF
TRBV27	TRBJ2-7	.	TRBD2	TGTGCCAGCAGTTTATCGGCGGGGGGGCCCTACGAGCAGTACTTC	CASSLSAGGPYEQYF
TRBV27	TRBJ2-7	once	.	TGTGCCAGCAGCTCCGGGGGATCCTACGAGCAGTACTTC	CASSSGGSYEQYF
TRBV27	TRBJ1-5	.	TRBD1	TGTGCCAGCAGTTTACGGGACAGGGGTAATCAGCCCCAGCATTTT	CASSLRDRGNQPQHF
TRBV14	TRBJ1-1	.	.	TGTGCCAGCAGCCAAGCGATGTATCGGGGCACTGAAGCTTTCTTT	CASSQAMYRGTEAFF
TRBV7-7	TRBJ2-5	.	.	TGTGCCAGCAGCTTAGGTCCCAGCACGGGGACCCAGTACTTC	CASSLGPSTGTQYF
TRBV19	TRBJ2-4	once	TRBD2	TGTGCCAGTAGTATGGGGGGGACGGTCAAAAACATTCAGTACTTC	CASSMGGTVKNIQYF
TRBV3-1/TRBV3-2	TRBJ2-1	.	.	TGTGCCAGCAGCCAGGCGAGGGACGCGGGCTCCTACAATGAGCAGTTCTTC	CASSQARDAGSYNEQFF
TRBV6-5	TRBJ2-5	.	TRBD1	TGTGCCAGCAGCCGGACAGGGGGCGGGCAGACCCAGTACTTC	CASSRTGGGQTQYF
TRBV5-4	TRBJ2-7	once	TRBD2	TGTGCCAGCAGCCTGATGAGCGGGGGGGCCGTCGAGCAGTACTTC	CASSLMSGGAVEQYF
TRBV2	TRBJ2-3	.	.	TGTGCCAGCAGTCCCACAGGTCTCGGCACAGATACGCAGTATTTT	CASSPTGLGTDTQYF
TRBV18	TRBJ2-3	.	.	TGTGCCAGCTCACTCAACAAACCCACAGATACGCAGTATTTT	CASSLNKPTDTQYF
TRBV3-1/TRBV3-2	TRBJ2-5	.	TRBD1	TGTGCCAGCAGCCAAGATCCGGACAGGCAAGAGACCCAGTACTTC	CASSQDPDRQETQYF
TRBV19	TRBJ2-1	.	.	TGTGCCAGTAGGAGACCCTCGGTTTACAATGAGCAGTTCTTC	CASRRPSVYNEQFF
TRBV3-1/TRBV3-2	TRBJ2-1	.	TRBD2	TGTGCCAGCAGCCAAGGGCTAGCGGGGGGGCAGAATGAGCAGTTCTTC	CASSQGLAGGQNEQFF
TRBV7-3	TRBJ2-5	.	TRBD1	TGTGCCAGCAGCCGACCGGGACAGAAAATGGAAGAGACCCAGTACTTC	CASSRPGQKMEETQYF
TRBV7-2	TRBJ1-4	.	.	TGTGCCAGCAGTGGGGGGCTCAATGAAAAACTGTTTTTT	CASSGGLNEKLFF
TRBV5-3	TRBJ2-1	.	TRBD1	TGTGCCAGAAGCTCTCCGACCGGGACAGCGATCTACAATGAGCAGTTCTTC	CARSSPTGTAIYNEQFF
TRBV5-1	TRBJ1-2	.	TRBD1	TGCGCCAGCAGCTTGGAGGGGGCCTATGGCTACACCTTC	CASSLEGAYGYTF
TRBV2	TRBJ2-3	.	.	TGTGCCAGCAGGGGGTTCGTGGGCACAGATACGCAGTATTTT	CASRGFVGTDTQYF
TRBV18	TRBJ2-2	.	.	TGTGCCAGCTCACCAGGCCACAACACCGGGGAGCTGTTTTTT	CASSPGHNTGELFF
TRBV4-2	TRBJ2-3	.	.	TGTGCCAGCAGCCAAGATCCCCGGAGCACAGATACGCAGTATTTT	CASSQDPRSTDTQYF
TRBV6-5	TRBJ2-1	.	.	TGTGCCAGCAGTTACTCTGGGGGGCGTTCGGGGAGTGAGCAGTTCTTC	CASSYSGGRSGSEQFF
TRBV6-2/TRBV6-3	TRBJ2-5	once	.	TGTGCCAGCAGTTACGCTGAGACCCAGTACTTC	CASSYAETQYF
TRBV2	TRBJ2-2	few	.	TGTGCCAGCAGTGAAGCGAGGGGTTCTCGGGGGAGGACCGGGGAGCTGTTTTTT	CASSEARGSRGRTGELFF
TRBV18	TRBJ2-7	.	.	TGTGCCAGCTCACCATCGGGGACCTACGAGCAGTACTTC	CASSPSGTYEQYF
TRBV5-8	TRBJ2-5	.	.	TGTGCCAGCAGCTACCACGGCAGGGAACAGCAAGAGACCCAGTACTTC	CASSYHGREQQETQYF
TRBV12-3/TRBV12-4	TRBJ1-2	.	.	TGTGCCAGCAGTTTATTGGGCCTTGGCTACACCTTC	CASSLLGLGYTF
TRBV18	TRBJ2-3	.	TRBD1	TGTGCCAGCTCGACAGGGGGCACAGATACGCAGTATTTT	CASSTGGTDTQYF
TRBV9	TRBJ2-7	.	.	TGTGCCAGCAGCGTTACAGGTCAGGGAGGCGAGCAGTACTTC	CASSVTGQGGEQYF
TRBV4-2	TRBJ2-7	.	TRBD1	TGTGCCAGCAGCCAAGGATTTTGGGGACAGACAACCTACGAGCAGTACTTC	CASSQGFWGQTTYEQYF
TRBV3-1/TRBV3-2	TRBJ2-1	.	.	TGTGCCAGCAGTCACTCCCTGGGGGTTAACAATGAGCAGTTCTTC	CASSHSLGVNNEQFF
TRBV6-4	TRBJ1-6	.	TRBD1	TGTGCCAGCAGTACCTCCGGGACAGATAATTCACCCCTCCACTTT	CASSTSGTDNSPLHF
TRBV10-1	TRBJ2-3	once	TRBD1	TGCGCCAGCAGTGGACGGACAGGGAGCACAGATACGCAGTATTTT	CASSGRTGSTDTQYF
TRBV5-1	TRBJ1-3	.	TRBD1	TGCGCCAGCAGCCGGTCCACAGGGGTCTCTGGAAACACCATATATTTT	CASSRSTGVSGNTIYF
TRBV6-5	TRBJ2-5	once	TRBD2	TGTGCCACCAGCCCCGGGGGGGCCGTCGGAGAGACCCAGTACTTC	CATSPGGAVGETQYF
TRBV7-3	TRBJ2-2	.	.	TGTGCCAGCAGCTTACGGGGGAGCACCGGGGAGCTGTTTTTT	CASSLRGSTGELFF
TRBV5-1	TRBJ2-2	.	TRBD2	TGCGCCAGCAGCTTGGTGGTAGCGGGTGCCGGCGGCACCGGGGAGCTGTTTTTT	CASSLVVAGAGGTGELFF
TRBV2	TRBJ2-1	few	.	TGTGCCAGCAGGGATACCGGACAGACGAATGAGCAGTTCTTC	CASRDTGQTNEQFF
TRBV7-2	TRBJ1-4	.	.	TGTGCCAGCAGCTTAGACCGGGCCGGCCTGAATGAAAAACTGTTTTTT	CASSLDRAGLNEKLFF
TRBV28	TRBJ1-2	.	.	TGTGCCAGCAGTTTAGAATGGCAGAAAGGGATGGGCTACACCTTC	CASSLEWQKGMGYTF
TRBV11-2	TRBJ2-6	.	.	TGTGCCAGCAGCTTGAGGGGTTTCTCTGGGGCCAACGTCCTGACTTTC	CASSLRGFSGANVLTF